The rows below give T cell receptor beta chains drawn from one sample of a study of T cells of healthy individuals. MiXCR, run by TCRdb on the 5' RACE reads, gives a single entry per CDR3 protein. The repertoire holds 63,000 or so distinct CDR3 sequences, with around 15% as singletons. The source is a human donor in good health. Both conserved end residues are part of each CDR3. A D gene is named only where the DNA matches it firmly. Size tells how often a clone was seen (once, few, many) or the class of an expanded clone, and some rows leave it out.

V gene	clone size	J gene	D gene	CDR3 protein	CDR3 DNA
TRBV4-1	few	TRBJ2-2	NA	CASSRPNDGELFF	TGCGCCAGCAGCCGTCCAAACGACGGGGAGCTGTTTTTT
TRBV5-5	NA	TRBJ2-5	NA	CASSLGPLSPDKQETQYF	TGTGCCAGCAGCTTGGGACCTCTGTCACCGGACAAGCAAGAGACCCAGTACTTC
TRBV20-1	few	TRBJ1-1	TRBD1	CTPGQVEAFF	TGCACCCCGGGACAGGTAGAAGCTTTCTTT
TRBV27	NA	TRBJ1-6	NA	CASSDGYSPLHF	TGTGCCAGCAGCGACGGTTATTCACCCCTCCACTTT
TRBV27	few	TRBJ1-6	NA	CASSIWSSYNSPLHF	TGTGCCAGCAGTATCTGGAGCTCCTATAATTCACCCCTCCACTTT
TRBV20-1	NA	TRBJ1-4	NA	CSATDRPPNEKLFF	TGCAGTGCTACAGACAGGCCCCCCAATGAAAAACTGTTTTTT
TRBV9	NA	TRBJ1-4	NA	CASSSGQSNEKLFF	TGTGCCAGCAGCTCCGGACAGTCGAATGAAAAACTGTTTTTT
TRBV30	many	TRBJ2-5	TRBD1	CAWGQVGTQYF	TGTGCCTGGGGACAGGTTGGGACCCAGTACTTC
TRBV7-9	NA	TRBJ2-2	NA	CASSYMEGISGELFF	TGTGCCAGCAGCTACATGGAGGGGATATCAGGGGAGCTGTTTTTT
TRBV20-1	NA	TRBJ2-1	NA	CSARGRGSYNEQFF	TGCAGTGCTAGAGGGAGGGGCTCCTACAATGAGCAGTTCTTC
TRBV7-9	many	TRBJ1-5	NA	CASSLVDDSNQPQHF	TGTGCCAGCAGCTTAGTAGACGATAGCAATCAGCCCCAGCATTTT
TRBV28	few	TRBJ1-5	NA	CASRRAGDGNQPQHF	TGTGCCAGCAGGCGGGCGGGGGATGGGAATCAGCCCCAGCATTTT
TRBV11-1	NA	TRBJ2-6	NA	CASSLATGDSKALANVLTF	TGTGCCAGCAGCTTAGCCACCGGGGACTCTAAGGCCCTCGCCAACGTCCTGACTTTC
TRBV4-1	many	TRBJ2-5	NA	CASSQDGFQETQYF	TGCGCCAGCAGCCAAGACGGGTTCCAAGAGACCCAGTACTTC
TRBV6-5	many	TRBJ1-5	TRBD1	CASRRQGNQPQHF	TGTGCCAGCCGAAGACAGGGAAATCAGCCCCAGCATTTT
TRBV21-1	few	TRBJ2-1	NA	CASSKYGPGGNEQFF	TGTGCCAGCAGCAAATACGGGCCAGGGGGCAATGAGCAGTTCTTC
TRBV6-5	few	TRBJ1-5	NA	CASSYSRYSSGQPQHF	TGTGCCAGCAGTTATAGCAGGTACTCGTCAGGACAGCCCCAGCATTTT
TRBV7-6	NA	TRBJ2-7	NA	CASSPVWSTHSYSYEQYF	TGTGCCAGCAGCCCGGTTTGGTCTACCCATAGCTACTCCTACGAGCAGTACTTC
TRBV5-1	NA	TRBJ1-2	TRBD1	CASSLASGQTYGYTF	TGCGCCAGCAGCTTGGCCTCGGGACAGACCTATGGCTACACCTTC
TRBV12-5	many	TRBJ2-1	NA	CASGSGLGAGNEQFF	TGTGCTAGTGGTTCGGGTTTGGGGGCGGGGAATGAGCAGTTCTTC
TRBV4-2	few	TRBJ1-4	NA	CASSQVRQGSNEKLFF	TGTGCCAGCAGCCAAGTGAGGCAGGGGTCGAATGAAAAACTGTTTTTT
TRBV27	NA	TRBJ1-5	NA	CASSFGDNQPQHF	TGTGCCAGCAGTTTCGGGGACAATCAGCCCCAGCATTTT
TRBV7-2	many	TRBJ1-2	TRBD1	CASSFTGERYGYTF	TGTGCCAGCAGCTTTACAGGGGAACGCTATGGCTACACCTTC
TRBV5-1	NA	TRBJ2-7	NA	CASSADGGEQYF	TGCGCCAGCAGCGCAGACGGTGGCGAGCAGTACTTC
TRBV29-1	many	TRBJ1-1	NA	CSSSLGTEAFF	TGCAGCTCAAGCTTGGGGACTGAAGCTTTCTTT
TRBV7-2	many	TRBJ2-7	TRBD1	CASSSLPGQRYEQYF	TGTGCCAGCAGCTCCCTACCGGGACAGAGATACGAGCAGTACTTC
TRBV28	few	TRBJ1-5	TRBD1	CASSSGGVNQPQHF	TGTGCCAGCAGCTCAGGGGGCGTCAATCAGCCCCAGCATTTT
TRBV27	many	TRBJ2-1	NA	CASSRAEIYNEQFF	TGTGCCAGCAGTCGGGCAGAGATCTACAATGAGCAGTTCTTC
TRBV24-1	NA	TRBJ2-7	NA	CATSDKLAGRIAYEQYF	TGTGCCACCAGTGATAAGCTCGCGGGACGGATCGCCTACGAGCAGTACTTC
TRBV20-1	NA	TRBJ2-1	TRBD1	CSAPFRDRGPNEQFF	TGCAGTGCTCCTTTCCGGGACAGGGGTCCCAATGAGCAGTTCTTC
TRBV5-1	NA	TRBJ1-2	NA	CASQPGAAENYGYTF	TGCGCCAGCCAGCCTGGGGCGGCGGAGAACTATGGCTACACCTTC
TRBV30	few	TRBJ2-3	TRBD2	CAWSPPGLAGWQYF	TGTGCCTGGAGTCCACCGGGACTAGCGGGGTGGCAGTATTTT
TRBV5-1	many	TRBJ2-5	TRBD2	CASSLTPGGQTQYF	TGCGCCAGCAGCTTGACCCCGGGAGGACAGACCCAGTACTTC
TRBV7-9	few	TRBJ2-3	TRBD2	CASSLGTSGYLDTQYF	TGTGCCAGCAGCTTAGGGACTAGCGGATACCTAGATACGCAGTATTTT
TRBV24-1	many	TRBJ2-3	NA	CATSDPSRDGVTDTQYF	TGTGCCACCAGTGATCCCTCCCGGGACGGAGTCACAGATACGCAGTATTTT